This TCR beta chain was sequenced during a study of neoadjuvant anti-PD-1 for oral cavity cancer. Study summary: Around day 43, patients without progression received a fourth nivolumab dose before surgery.

Study observations and caveats: Non-responders to neoadjuvant nivolumab had significantly more clonal PBMC T cells than responders.

Blood libraries mostly used around 500 ng genomic DNA, six replicates each. Sequencing was performed with immunoSEQ multiplex PCR; in TCRdb, only in-frame clones are kept and a portion is missing. The table lists under 85,000 clones, about 80% of them singletons. Germline V gene lookup returns CDR1 MRHNA and CDR2 SNTAGT. V was shortened by 4 bases and J by 4 bases, with 13 bases between the two germline ends. CDR3 length: 14 residues. Comments on this clone: What it recognizes is unknown.

The input for sequencing was PBMCs, taken before nivolumab (anti-PD-1) treatment. The genes are TRBV6-4 and TRBJ1-1; D is perhaps TRBD1 (5 bases). The TCR sequence derives from a person aged 40-85 years with oral cavity squamous cell carcinoma. CDR3 DNA: TGTGCCAGCAGTGTGGAGGGGCAGAGCACTGAAGCTTTCTTT. Translating it yields CASSVEGQSTEAFF.